This T cell receptor (beta chain) was documented in a study of cytomegalovirus exposure and HLA in healthy donors. Study-level findings and limits: Overall, about 160 TCR beta chains were annotated as cytomegalovirus-associated. It was likely that a cluster of highly shared sequence variants was a sequencing artifact.

Germline CDR1 SNHLY, CDR2 FYNNEI. The V gene lost 3 bases and the J gene lost 10 bases, with 13 bases spanning the gap. This CDR3 region has 13 residues. Researchers ran the PCR with 60 Vbeta and 13 Jbeta primers. Repertoires were generated with immunoSEQ multiplex PCR, while TCRdb's copy carries only in-frame clones and drops some. This table has over 150,000 clones, about 75% appearing once. Of note for this clone: Its antigen is unknown.

The clonotype was recovered from a male donor in good health and CMV-seropositive. V gene TRBV2 combines with J gene TRBJ2-1, with a weak D call TRBD1 (6 bases). The sample taken for sequencing was PBMCs. The chain's CDR3 is CASSDGVTGEQFF. CDR3 DNA sequence: TGTGCCAGCAGTGATGGGGTGACAGGAGAGCAGTTCTTC.